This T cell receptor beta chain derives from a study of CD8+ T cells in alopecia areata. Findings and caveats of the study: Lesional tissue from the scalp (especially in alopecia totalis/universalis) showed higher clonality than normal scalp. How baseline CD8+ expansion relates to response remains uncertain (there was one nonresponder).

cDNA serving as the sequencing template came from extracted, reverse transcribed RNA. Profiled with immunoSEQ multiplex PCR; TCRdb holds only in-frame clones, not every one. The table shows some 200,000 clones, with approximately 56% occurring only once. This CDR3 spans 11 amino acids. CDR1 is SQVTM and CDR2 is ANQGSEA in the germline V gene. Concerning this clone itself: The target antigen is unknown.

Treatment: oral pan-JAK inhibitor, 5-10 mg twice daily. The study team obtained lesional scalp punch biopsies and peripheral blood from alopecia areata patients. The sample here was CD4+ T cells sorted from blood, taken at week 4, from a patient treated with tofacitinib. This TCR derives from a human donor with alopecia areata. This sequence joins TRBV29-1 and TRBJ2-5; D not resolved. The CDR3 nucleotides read TGCACGGTGAGGAATCAAGAGACCCAGTACTTC. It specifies CTVRNQETQYF.